This T cell receptor beta chain is drawn from a study of blood T cell repertoires in COVID-19. Study overall: Whether acute or convalescent, the COVID-19 samples came from the United States, Italy and Spain. Nucleic acid was either cDNA or gDNA, and it came from T cells, B-cell-depleted T cells, or PBMCs.

In the authors' workflow: Researchers report that nucleated cell counts were estimated from reference gene primer amplification. The protocol was immunoSEQ multiplex PCR, while the TCRdb copy is restricted to in-frame clones and leaves out a portion. The DNA gave D and trimming, while V, J and clone size come from that table. The sample comprises 65,000 to 75,000 clones, roughly 80% of which are singletons, and 9% to 10% rests with the top ten. This CDR3 comprises 16 residues. The V segment lost 7 bases and the J segment 0 bases; nucleotides outside the gene matches: 8. Germline V CDR1 and CDR2: SNHLY, FYNNEI.

Sequenced: peripheral blood. The sequence came from an elderly woman with acute or convalescent COVID-19. The chain carries TRBV2 and TRBJ2-1, with 8 bases that match TRBD2. CDR3 protein: CASTSGGGSSYNEQFF. The DNA for the CDR3 is TGTGCCAGCACCTCCGGGGGGGGGAGCTCCTACAATGAGCAGTTCTTC.